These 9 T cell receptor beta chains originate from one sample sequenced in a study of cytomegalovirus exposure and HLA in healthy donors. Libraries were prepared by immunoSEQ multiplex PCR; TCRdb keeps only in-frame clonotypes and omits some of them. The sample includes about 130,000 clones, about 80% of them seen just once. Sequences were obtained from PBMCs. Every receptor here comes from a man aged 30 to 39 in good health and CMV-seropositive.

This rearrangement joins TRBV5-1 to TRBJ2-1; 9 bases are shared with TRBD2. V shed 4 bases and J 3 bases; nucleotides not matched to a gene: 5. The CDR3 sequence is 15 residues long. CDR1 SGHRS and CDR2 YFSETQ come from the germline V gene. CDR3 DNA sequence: TGCGCCAGCAGCCGAGGTAGCGGGAGCTACAATGAGCAGTTCTTC. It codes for CASSRGSGSYNEQFF.

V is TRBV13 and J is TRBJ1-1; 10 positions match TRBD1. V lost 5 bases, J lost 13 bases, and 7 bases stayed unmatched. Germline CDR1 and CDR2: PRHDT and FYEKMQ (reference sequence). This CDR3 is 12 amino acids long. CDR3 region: CASSGRDRGHFF. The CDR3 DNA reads TGTGCCAGCAGCGGGAGAGACAGGGGGCATTTCTTT.

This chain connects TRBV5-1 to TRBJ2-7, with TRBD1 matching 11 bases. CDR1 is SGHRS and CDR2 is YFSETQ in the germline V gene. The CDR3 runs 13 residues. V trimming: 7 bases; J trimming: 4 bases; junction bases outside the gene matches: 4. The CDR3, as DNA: TGCGCCAGCGCCGGGACAGGGGGTTACGAGCAGTACTTC. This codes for CASAGTGGYEQYF.

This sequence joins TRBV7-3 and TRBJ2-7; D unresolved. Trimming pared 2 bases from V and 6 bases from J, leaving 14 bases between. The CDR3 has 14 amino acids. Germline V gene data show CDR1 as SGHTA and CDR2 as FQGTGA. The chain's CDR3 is CASSLLPNPSEQYF. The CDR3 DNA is TGTGCCAGCAGCTTATTGCCGAATCCCAGCGAGCAGTACTTC.

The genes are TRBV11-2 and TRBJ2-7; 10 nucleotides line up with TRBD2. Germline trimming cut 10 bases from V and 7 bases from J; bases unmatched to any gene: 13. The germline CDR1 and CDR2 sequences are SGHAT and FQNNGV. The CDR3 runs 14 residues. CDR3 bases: TGTGCCATCAAACTAGCGGGGAATCCGAGGGAGCAGTACTTC. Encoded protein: CAIKLAGNPREQYF.

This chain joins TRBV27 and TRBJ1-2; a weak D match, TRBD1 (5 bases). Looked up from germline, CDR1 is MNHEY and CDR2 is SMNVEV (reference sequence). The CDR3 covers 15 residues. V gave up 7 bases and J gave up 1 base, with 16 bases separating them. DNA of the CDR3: TGTGCCAGCAAACCGGGACTTCGGGATAACTATGGCTACACCTTC. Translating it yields CASKPGLRDNYGYTF.

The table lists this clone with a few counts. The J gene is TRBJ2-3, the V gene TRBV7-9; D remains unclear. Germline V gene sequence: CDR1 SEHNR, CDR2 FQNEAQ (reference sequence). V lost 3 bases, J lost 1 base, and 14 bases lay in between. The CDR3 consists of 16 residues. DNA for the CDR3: TGTGCCAGCAGCTTCCTCTCTAATCCTGGCACAGATACGCAGTATTTT. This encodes CASSFLSNPGTDTQYF.

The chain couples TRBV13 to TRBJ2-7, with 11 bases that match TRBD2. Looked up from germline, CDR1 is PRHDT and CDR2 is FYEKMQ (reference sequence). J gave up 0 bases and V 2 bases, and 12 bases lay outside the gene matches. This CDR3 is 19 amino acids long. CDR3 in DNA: TGTGCCAGCAGCTTATCCGTGACTAGCGGGGTATTCAGCTCCTACGAGCAGTACTTC. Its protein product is CASSLSVTSGVFSSYEQYF.

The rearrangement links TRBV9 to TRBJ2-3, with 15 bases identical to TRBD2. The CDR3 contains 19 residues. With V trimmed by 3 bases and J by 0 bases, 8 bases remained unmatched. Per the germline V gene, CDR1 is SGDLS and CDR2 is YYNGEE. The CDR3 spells CASSGGRTSGRASTDTQYF. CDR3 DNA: TGTGCCAGCAGCGGCGGGAGGACTAGCGGGAGGGCCAGCACAGATACGCAGTATTTT.